This T cell receptor beta chain was identified during a study of shared clonotypes between healthy human individuals (dated by TCRdb to the early 2020s). In the study overall: A few men and a couple of women, aged 18 to 49 years, made up the cohort. Per donor, three plates each were used for CD4 naive and CD4 memory, two for CD8 naive, and one for CD8 memory. The study deeply sequenced blood TCR repertoires of several healthy adults to estimate repertoire size and the extent of clonotype sharing between individuals. Different laboratories and diverse techniques were used to prepare libraries and sequence TCR repertoires, to increase sequencing depth and limit assay-specific biases. Between about 0.85 and 10 billion PBMCs per donor were obtained by leukapheresis. Overall study results and their limits: Rarefaction of sorted-subset datasets indicated incomplete sequencing despite the large sequencing depth. When several donors were compared, the shared fraction of clonotypes was about 5.2% for naive CD4, less than 4% for naive CD8, 2% to 2.5% for memory CD4, and about 0.36% for memory CD8. Sampling was limited to blood, and TCR repertoires in tissue likely differ from TCR repertoires in blood. Because the study included a small number of donors, the genetic and exposure-history diversity represented was limited. Based on pairwise subsampling, the degree of clonotype sharing among donors was expected to be affected by sequencing depth. Compared with non-shared clonotypes, the clonotypes found in all four sorted-subset donors had higher generation probabilities. Naive subsets generally had larger estimated clonotype richness than memory subsets did.

CDR1 and CDR2, looked up from the germline V gene, are ENHRY and SYGVKD. Its CDR3 holds 14 amino acids, cysteine through phenylalanine. The only DNA kept is the CDR3, 42 bases in frame from the first base. V is pared back by 0 bases and J by 3 bases, with 8 bases lying between the germline termini. Healthy HIV-negative adults with no recently reported acute infections or vaccinations were included as donors. Only Caucasian adults living in Nashville, Tennessee, USA were represented among the donors. Magnetic negative selection was used to enrich CD4+ T cells, after which naive cells were positively selected on CD45RA and the negative fraction became the memory subset. After blood collection by leukapheresis, PBMCs were isolated using Ficoll-Histopaque density gradient centrifugation and then cryopreserved in the vapor phase of liquid nitrogen. Analytical flow cytometry was used to check the purity and quantity of each magnetically sorted T cell population. Genomic DNA was isolated from each sorted fraction and quantified by UV absorbance on a Nanodrop 2000c.

Using the deep immunoSEQ assay, multiplex PCR amplified TCR CDR3 regions from genomic DNA. Extracted genomic DNA from each cell subset was distributed evenly across all wells of several immunoSEQ 96-well plates, and each plate was treated as a replicate. Each replicate PCR for sorted subsets received around 200 ng genomic DNA, equal to tens of thousands of T cell genomes. Purified libraries were quantified with a Qubit 3.0 fluorometer, sized on a Bioanalyzer 2100, and re-quantified with the KAPA Library Quantification kit. Every immunoSEQ 96-well plate was sequenced on a separate single-read 150-cycle Illumina NextSeq 550 flow cell. The paper's processing steps were these. The immunoSEQ output contained only junctional sequences without quality scores, so filtering could not match that applied to full-length reads. Sequences were annotated with PyIR, a Python wrapper for IgBLAST v1.9, using IMGT germline references to assign V/J genes and CDR3. Any read was removed if the V/J assignment was weak (E-value above 1e-6), the CDR3 was missing, or the read contained stop codons, out-of-frame junctions, or ambiguous translated residues. V3J clonotypes were defined by identical inferred V gene, J gene, and CDR3 amino acid sequence. To compute the percentage overlap between repertoires, the number of shared unique clonotypes was divided by the size of the smaller repertoire. RTK rarefaction, the Chao1 estimator, and Recon v2.1 estimates of unobserved clonotypes were used to assess repertoire richness. OLGA was used to compute generation probabilities for all TCRbeta clonotypes that the gDNA method yielded from a handful of donors. TCRdb took over this immuneACCESS table, retaining in-frame rearrangements with V and J assigned. Such tables are incomplete; in checked studies, under half of the missing clones stem from an unresolved V gene, and the remainder is unexplained. V, J and clone size were drawn from that table, and D and trimming were deduced from the DNA. This sample holds about 1 million clones; 75% were observed only once. The ten largest clones represent over 1.3% of the sample.

As for this clone: Its specific antigen is unknown. Base qualities are not recorded, but no much larger clone differs from it by a single base.

The specimen was memory CD4+ T cells sorted from blood. The cell subset or site label here, explained by the study, means: CD45RA-negative fraction. This TCR was sampled from a man aged 18 to 30 in good health. The V gene is TRBV10-3 and the J gene is TRBJ1-2; the D gene identity is not certain. The DNA reads as follows: TGTGCCATCAGTGAGTCAGGAATACACTATGGCTACACCTTC. This sequence encodes CAISESGIHYGYTF.